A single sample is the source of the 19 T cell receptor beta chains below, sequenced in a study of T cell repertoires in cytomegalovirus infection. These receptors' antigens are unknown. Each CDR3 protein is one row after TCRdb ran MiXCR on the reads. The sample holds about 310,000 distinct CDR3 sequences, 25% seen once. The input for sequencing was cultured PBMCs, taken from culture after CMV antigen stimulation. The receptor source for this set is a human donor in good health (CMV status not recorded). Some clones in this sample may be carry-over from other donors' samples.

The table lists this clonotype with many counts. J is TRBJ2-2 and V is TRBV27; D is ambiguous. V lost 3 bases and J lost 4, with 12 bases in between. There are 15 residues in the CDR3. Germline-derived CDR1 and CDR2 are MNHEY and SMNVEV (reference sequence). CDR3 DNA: TGTGCCAGCAGTTTTCTGGGATCGGGCACCGGGGAGCTGTTTTTT. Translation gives CASSFLGSGTGELFF.

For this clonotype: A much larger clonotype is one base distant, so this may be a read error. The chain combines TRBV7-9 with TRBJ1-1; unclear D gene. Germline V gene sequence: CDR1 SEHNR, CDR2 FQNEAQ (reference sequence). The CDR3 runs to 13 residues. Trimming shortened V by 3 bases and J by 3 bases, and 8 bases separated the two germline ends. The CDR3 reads CASSFRSDTEAFF. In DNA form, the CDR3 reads TGTGCCAGCAGCTTTCGGTCGGACACTGAAGCTTTCTTT. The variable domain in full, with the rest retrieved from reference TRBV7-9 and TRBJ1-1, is DTGVSQNPRHKITKRGQNVTFRCDPISEHNRLYWYRQTLGQGPEFLTYFQNEAQLEKSRLLSDRFSAERPKGSFSTLEIQRTEQGDSAMYLCASSFRSDTEAFFGQGTRLTVV.

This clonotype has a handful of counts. The CDR3 nucleotides are TGTGCCAGCAGCGTGAGCGGTAGGGCGGATGAGCAGTTCTTC. Protein product: CASSVSGRADEQFF. This chain joins TRBV9 and TRBJ2-1; D is perhaps TRBD2 (5 bases). Germline CDR1 and CDR2: SGDLS and YYNGEE. The CDR3 is 14 residues long. V was trimmed by 2 bases and J by 8 bases, leaving 14 bases between them.

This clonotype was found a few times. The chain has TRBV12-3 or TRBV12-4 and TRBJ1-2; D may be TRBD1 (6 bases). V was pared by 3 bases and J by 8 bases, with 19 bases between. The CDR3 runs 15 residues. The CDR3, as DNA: TGTGCCAGCAGTTTCCCTACAGGGTTTGTAGAAGGCTACACCTTC. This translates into CASSFPTGFVEGYTF.

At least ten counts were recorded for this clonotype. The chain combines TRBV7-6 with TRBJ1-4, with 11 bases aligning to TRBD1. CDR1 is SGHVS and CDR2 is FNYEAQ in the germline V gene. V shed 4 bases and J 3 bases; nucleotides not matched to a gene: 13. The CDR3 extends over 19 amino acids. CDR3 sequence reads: CASSSLGLDRGPANEKLFF. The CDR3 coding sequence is TGTGCCAGCAGCTCCCTAGGATTGGACAGGGGGCCAGCTAATGAAAAACTGTTTTTT.

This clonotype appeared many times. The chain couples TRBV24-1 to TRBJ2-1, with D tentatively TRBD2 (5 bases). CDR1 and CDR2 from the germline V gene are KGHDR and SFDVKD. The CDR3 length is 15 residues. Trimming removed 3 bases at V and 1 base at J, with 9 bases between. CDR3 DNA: TGTGCCACCAGTGATATGACGGGATCCTACAATGAGCAGTTCTTC. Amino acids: CATSDMTGSYNEQFF.

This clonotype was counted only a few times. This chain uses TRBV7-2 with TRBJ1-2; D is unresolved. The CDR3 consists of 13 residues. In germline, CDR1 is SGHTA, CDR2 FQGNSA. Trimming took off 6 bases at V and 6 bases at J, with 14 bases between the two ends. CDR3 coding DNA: TGTGCCAGCAGGTTCCATGGGTGGGATGGCTACACCTTC. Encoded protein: CASRFHGWDGYTF.

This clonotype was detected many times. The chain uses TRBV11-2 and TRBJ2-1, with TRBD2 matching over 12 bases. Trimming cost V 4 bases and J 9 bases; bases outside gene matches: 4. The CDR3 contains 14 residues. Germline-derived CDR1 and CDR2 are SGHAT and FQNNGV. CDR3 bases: TGTGCCAGCAGCTCAAGGACTAGCGGGACTGAGCAGTTCTTC. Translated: CASSSRTSGTEQFF.

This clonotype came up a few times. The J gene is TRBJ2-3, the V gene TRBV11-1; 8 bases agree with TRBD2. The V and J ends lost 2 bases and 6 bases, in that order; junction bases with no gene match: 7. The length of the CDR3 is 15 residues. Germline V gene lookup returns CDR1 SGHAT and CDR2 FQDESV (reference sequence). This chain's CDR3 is CASSLREGWFDTQYF. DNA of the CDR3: TGTGCCAGCAGCTTACGGGAGGGCTGGTTTGATACGCAGTATTTT.

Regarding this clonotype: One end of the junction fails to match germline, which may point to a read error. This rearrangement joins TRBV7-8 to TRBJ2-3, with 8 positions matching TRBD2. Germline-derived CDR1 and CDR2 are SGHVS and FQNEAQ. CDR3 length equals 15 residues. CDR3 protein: CASSLAGSSTDTQYF. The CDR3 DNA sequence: TGTGCCAGCAGCCTAGCGGGTTCTAGCACAGATACGCAGTATTTT.

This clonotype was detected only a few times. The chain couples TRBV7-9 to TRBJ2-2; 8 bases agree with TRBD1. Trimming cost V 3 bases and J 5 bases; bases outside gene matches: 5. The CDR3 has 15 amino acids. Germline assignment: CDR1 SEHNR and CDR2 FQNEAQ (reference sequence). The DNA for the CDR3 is TGTGCCAGCAGCTTCTTTGACAGGGGTACCGGGGAGCTGTTTTTT. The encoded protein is CASSFFDRGTGELFF.

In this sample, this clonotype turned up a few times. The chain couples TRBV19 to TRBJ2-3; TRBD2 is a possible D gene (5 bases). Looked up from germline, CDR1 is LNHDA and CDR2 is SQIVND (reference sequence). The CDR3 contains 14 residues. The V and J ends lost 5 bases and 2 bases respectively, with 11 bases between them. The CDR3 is CASSEGGYTDTQYF. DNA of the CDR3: TGTGCCAGTAGTGAAGGAGGTTACACAGATACGCAGTATTTT.

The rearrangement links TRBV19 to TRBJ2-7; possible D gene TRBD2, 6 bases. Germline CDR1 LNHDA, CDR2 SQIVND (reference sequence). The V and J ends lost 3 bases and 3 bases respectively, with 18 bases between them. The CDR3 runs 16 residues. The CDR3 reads CASSIGGLTQYYEQYF. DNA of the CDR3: TGTGCCAGTAGTATTGGAGGACTAACCCAGTACTACGAGCAGTACTTC.

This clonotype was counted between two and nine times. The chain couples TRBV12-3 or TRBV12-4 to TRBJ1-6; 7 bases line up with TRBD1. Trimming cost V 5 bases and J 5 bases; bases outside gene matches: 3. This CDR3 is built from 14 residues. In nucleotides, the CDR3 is TGTGCCAGCAGTCCGGGACAGCATAATTCACCCCTCCACTTT. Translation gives CASSPGQHNSPLHF.

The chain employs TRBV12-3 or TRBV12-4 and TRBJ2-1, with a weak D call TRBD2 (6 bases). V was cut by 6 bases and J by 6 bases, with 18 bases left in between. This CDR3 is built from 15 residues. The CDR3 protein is CASSRRRTTLNEQFF. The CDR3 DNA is TGTGCCAGCAGCCGTAGGAGGACTACCCTCAATGAGCAGTTCTTC.

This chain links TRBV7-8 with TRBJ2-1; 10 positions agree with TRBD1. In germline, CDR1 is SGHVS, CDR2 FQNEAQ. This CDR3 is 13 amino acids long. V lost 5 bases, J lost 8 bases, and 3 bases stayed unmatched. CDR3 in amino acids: CASSPDRGDEQFF. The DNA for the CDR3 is TGTGCCAGCAGCCCGGACAGGGGGGATGAGCAGTTCTTC.

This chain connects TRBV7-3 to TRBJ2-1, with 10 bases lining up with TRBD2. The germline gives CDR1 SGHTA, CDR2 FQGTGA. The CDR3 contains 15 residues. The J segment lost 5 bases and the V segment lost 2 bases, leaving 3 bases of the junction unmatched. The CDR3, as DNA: TGTGCCAGCAGCTTACTAGCGGGAGTTAACAATGAGCAGTTCTTC. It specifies CASSLLAGVNNEQFF.

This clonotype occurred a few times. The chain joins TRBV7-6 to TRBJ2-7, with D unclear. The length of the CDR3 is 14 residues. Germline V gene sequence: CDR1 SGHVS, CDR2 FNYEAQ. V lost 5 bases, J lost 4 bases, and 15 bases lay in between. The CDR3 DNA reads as TGTGCCAGCAGCCCGGTCGACCGGGTTTACGAGCAGTACTTC. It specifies CASSPVDRVYEQYF.

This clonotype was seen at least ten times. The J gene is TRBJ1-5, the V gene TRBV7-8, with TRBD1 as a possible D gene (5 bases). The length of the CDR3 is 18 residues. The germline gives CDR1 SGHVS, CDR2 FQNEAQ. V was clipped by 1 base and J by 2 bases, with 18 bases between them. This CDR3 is CASSLGGFEGRGNQPQHF. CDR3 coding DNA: TGTGCCAGCAGCTTAGGGGGGTTCGAGGGTCGTGGCAATCAGCCCCAGCATTTT.